The T cell receptor (beta chain) described here comes from a study of T-cell reconstitution after alpha-beta-depleted transplantation in children. Regarding the study as a whole: Several hundred expanded graft clones reportedly were the source of alpha-beta T cells about two months after transplant.

Germline lookup yields CDR1 SQVTM and CDR2 ANQGSEA. This CDR3 is built from 10 residues. Trimming removed 6 bases at V and 2 bases at J, with 4 bases between. At least ten counts were recorded for this clonotype. No antigen is known for it. A library of TCRbeta sequences, prepared with unique molecular identifiers, was generated. TCRdb called the PCR reads again in MiXCR, with one record for every CDR3 protein. The data contain 200,000 to 250,000 distinct CDR3 sequences, roughly a quarter of them seen just once; the ten biggest clones take up 4.8%. Source: PBMCs, mostly from graft donor cells, taken 360 days after TCRalphabeta/CD19-depleted stem cell transplant. This clonotype was sampled from a female patient aged 2 to 10 who had a stem cell transplant for congenital amegakaryocytic thrombocytopenia, so the T cells may come from the graft donor. The chain employs TRBV29-1 and TRBJ1-1; D is undetermined. The CDR3 sequence is CSVANTEAFF. CDR3 DNA sequence: TGCAGCGTGGCAAACACTGAAGCTTTCTTT.